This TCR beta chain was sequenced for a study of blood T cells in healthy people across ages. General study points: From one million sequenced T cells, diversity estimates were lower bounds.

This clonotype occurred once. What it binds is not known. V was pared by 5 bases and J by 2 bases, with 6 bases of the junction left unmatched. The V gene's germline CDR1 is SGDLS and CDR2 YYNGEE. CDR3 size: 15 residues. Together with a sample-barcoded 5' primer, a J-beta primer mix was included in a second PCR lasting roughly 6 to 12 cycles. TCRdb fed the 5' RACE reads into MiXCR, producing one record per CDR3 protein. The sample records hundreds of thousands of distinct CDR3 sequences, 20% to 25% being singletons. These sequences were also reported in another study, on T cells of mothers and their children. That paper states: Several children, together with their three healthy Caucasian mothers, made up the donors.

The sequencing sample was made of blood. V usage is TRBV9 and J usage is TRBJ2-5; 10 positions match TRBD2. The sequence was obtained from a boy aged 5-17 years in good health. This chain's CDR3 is CASRRTSGPQETQYF. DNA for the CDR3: TGTGCCAGCAGACGGACTAGCGGCCCTCAAGAGACCCAGTACTTC.